The TCR beta chain described here comes from a study of neurological immune-mediated disorders. Overall study results and limits: No sharing of CDR3 amino acid sequences was observed among expanded clones across subjects, suggesting private repertoires in all groups. A possible signature appeared as one related-CDR3 cluster, in which phylogenetic grouping placed the repertoires of 18 of 34 multiple sclerosis patients.

The germline V gene encodes CDR1 SNHLY and CDR2 FYNNEI. The ends lost 1 base at V and 7 bases at J; junction bases unmatched: 0. The CDR3 covers 12 residues. The table lists this clonotype with many counts. Its antigen is not identified. Unsorted libraries were prepared from 2 million PBMCs that had been stored at -80 C. 5'RACE generated cDNA with 10-nucleotide random UMIs. TCRdb called the 5' RACE reads again in MiXCR, with one record for every CDR3 protein. Of about 50,000 distinct CDR3 sequences listed, around 3.3% are singletons. The V and J genes are TRBV2 and TRBJ2-5; 7 nucleotides align to TRBD1. The clonotype originates from a woman in her forties or fifties with multiple sclerosis. Specimen: PBMCs. The CDR3 loop is CASSEGQGTQYF. CDR3 nucleotide sequence: TGTGCCAGCAGTGAAGGACAGGGGACCCAGTACTTC.